These 2 T cell receptor beta chains came from one sample sequenced in a study of cytomegalovirus exposure and HLA in healthy donors (dated by TCRdb to about 2017). The library came from the immunoSEQ multiplex PCR assay. The multiplex PCR relied on a mix of 60 forward primers for TCR Vbeta segments and 13 reverse primers for TCR Jbeta segments. TCRdb limited this immuneACCESS table to in-frame rearrangements with V and J called. A share of clones is missing; checked studies link under half to unresolved V genes, and the rest is unexplained. The sample yields some 190,000 clones; approximately 78% were counted once. The ten largest clones capture around 14% of the sample. Sequenced input: PBMCs. These receptors came from a woman between 25 and 40 years old in good health and CMV-seropositive.

CDR3 bases: TGTGCCAGCAGTCAATTACTTGTCGAGGGTACTGAAAAACTGTTTTTT. Protein product: CASSQLLVEGTEKLFF. J is TRBJ1-4 and V is TRBV2; D remains unclear. CDR1 SNHLY and CDR2 FYNNEI come from the germline V gene. The CDR3 is 16 residues long. V was clipped by 5 bases and J by 7 bases, with 20 bases between them.

This clone was detected only a few times. The chain is built from TRBV7-9 and TRBJ1-2; a possible D gene is TRBD1 (5 bases). Germline V gives CDR1 SEHNR, CDR2 FQNEAQ (reference sequence). CDR3 size: 14 residues. The V end was cut by 5 bases, the J end by 3 bases, with 13 bases between. The CDR3 is CASSPGPRDYGYTF. The CDR3 nucleotides read TGTGCCAGCAGCCCCGGACCCAGGGACTATGGCTACACCTTC. The full variable domain, in which reference TRBV7-9 and TRBJ1-2 provide the parts outside the CDR3, is DTGVSQNPRHKITKRGQNVTFRCDPISEHNRLYWYRQTLGQGPEFLTYFQNEAQLEKSRLLSDRFSAERPKGSFSTLEIQRTEQGDSAMYLCASSPGPRDYGYTFGSGTRLTVV.